This T cell receptor beta chain was observed in a study of blood T cells in healthy people across ages. This clonotype appeared once. With a J-beta primer mix and a sample-barcoded 5' primer, a second PCR ran 7 to 11 cycles. Each CDR3 protein gets one entry after TCRdb re-called the 5' RACE reads with MiXCR. The table has 850,000 to 1,100,000 distinct CDR3 sequences, around two fifths seen once; the top ten hold 13%. V was trimmed by 10 bases and J by 8 bases, leaving 17 bases between them. CDR1 SEHNR and CDR2 FQNEAQ come from the germline V gene (reference sequence). The CDR3 consists of 12 residues.

This chain uses TRBV7-9 with TRBJ1-1; D remains ambiguous. This TCR came from a man aged 18 to 30 in good health. Sequences were obtained from blood. The DNA of the CDR3 is TGTGCCACCGATCTAGCTCTTCTAGAAGCTTTCTTT. It yields the protein CATDLALLEAFF.